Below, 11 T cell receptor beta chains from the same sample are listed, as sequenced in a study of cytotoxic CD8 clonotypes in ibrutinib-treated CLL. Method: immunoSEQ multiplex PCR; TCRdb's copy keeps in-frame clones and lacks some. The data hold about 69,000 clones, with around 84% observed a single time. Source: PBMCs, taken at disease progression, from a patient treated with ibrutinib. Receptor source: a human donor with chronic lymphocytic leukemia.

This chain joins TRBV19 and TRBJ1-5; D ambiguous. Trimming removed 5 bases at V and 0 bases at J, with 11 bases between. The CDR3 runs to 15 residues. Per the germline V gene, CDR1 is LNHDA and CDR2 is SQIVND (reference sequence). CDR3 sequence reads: CASSGDLGSNQPQHF. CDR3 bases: TGTGCCAGTAGTGGTGACTTGGGTAGCAATCAGCCCCAGCATTTT. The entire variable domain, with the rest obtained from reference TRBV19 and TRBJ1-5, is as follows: DGGITQSPKYLFRKEGQNVTLSCEQNLNHDAMYWYRQDPGQGLRLIYYSQIVNDFQKGDIAEGYSVSREKKESFPLTVTSAQKNPTAFYLCASSGDLGSNQPQHFGDGTRLSIL.

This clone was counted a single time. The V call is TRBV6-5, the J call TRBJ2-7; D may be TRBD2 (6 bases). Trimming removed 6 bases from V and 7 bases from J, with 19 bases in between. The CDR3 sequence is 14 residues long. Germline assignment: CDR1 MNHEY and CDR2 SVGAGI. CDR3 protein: CASRGGPLAGEQYF. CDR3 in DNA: TGTGCCAGCAGAGGAGGGCCCTTGGCAGGGGAGCAGTACTTC.

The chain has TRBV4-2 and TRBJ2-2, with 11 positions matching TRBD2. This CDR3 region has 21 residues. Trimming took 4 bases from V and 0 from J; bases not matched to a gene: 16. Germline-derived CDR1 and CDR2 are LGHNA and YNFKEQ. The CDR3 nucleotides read TGTGCCAGCAGCCCAAGAGGCGGAGTAGCGGGGGGGCGGACGAACACCGGGGAGCTGTTTTTT. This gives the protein CASSPRGGVAGGRTNTGELFF.

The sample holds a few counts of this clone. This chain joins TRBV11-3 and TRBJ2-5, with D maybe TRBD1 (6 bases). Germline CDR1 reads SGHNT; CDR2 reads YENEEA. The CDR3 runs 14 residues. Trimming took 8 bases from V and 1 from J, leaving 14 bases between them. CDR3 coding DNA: TGTGCCAGCTCGGTAGGGGGAATCCAAGAGACCCAGTACTTC. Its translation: CASSVGGIQETQYF.

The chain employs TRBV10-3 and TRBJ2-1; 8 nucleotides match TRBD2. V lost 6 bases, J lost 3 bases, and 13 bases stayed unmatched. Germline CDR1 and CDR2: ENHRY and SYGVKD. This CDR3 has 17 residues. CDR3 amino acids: CAIRPGGAGEIYNEQFF. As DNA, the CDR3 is TGTGCCATCAGGCCTGGAGGAGCGGGAGAGATCTACAATGAGCAGTTCTTC.

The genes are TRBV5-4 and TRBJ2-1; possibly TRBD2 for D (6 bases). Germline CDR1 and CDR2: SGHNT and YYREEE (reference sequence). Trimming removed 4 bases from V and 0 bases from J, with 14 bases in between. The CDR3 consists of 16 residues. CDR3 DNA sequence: TGTGCCAGCAGCCCCCTCCTGGGAGGCTCCTACAATGAGCAGTTCTTC. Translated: CASSPLLGGSYNEQFF.

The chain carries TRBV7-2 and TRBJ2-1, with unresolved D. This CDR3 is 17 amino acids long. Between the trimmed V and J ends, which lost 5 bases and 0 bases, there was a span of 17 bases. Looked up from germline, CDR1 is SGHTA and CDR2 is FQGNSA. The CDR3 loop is CASSGWGTRNSYNEQFF. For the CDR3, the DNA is TGTGCCAGCAGCGGGTGGGGTACCCGAAACTCCTACAATGAGCAGTTCTTC.

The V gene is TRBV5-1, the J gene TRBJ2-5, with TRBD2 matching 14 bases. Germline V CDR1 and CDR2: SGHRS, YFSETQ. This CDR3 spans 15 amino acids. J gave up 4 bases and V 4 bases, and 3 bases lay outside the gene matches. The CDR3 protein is CASSQGTSGGETQYF. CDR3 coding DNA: TGCGCCAGCAGCCAAGGGACTAGCGGGGGAGAGACCCAGTACTTC.

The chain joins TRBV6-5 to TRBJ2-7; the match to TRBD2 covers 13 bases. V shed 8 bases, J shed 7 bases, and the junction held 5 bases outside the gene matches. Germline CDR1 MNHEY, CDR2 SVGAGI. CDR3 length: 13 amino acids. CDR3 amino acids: CASQLAGGREQYF. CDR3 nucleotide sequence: TGTGCCAGCCAACTAGCGGGAGGGCGGGAGCAGTACTTC.

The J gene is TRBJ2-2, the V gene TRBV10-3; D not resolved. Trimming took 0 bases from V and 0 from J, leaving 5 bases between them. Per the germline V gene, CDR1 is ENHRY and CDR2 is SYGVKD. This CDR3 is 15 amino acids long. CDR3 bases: TGTGCCATCAGTGAGTCTGAAGCGAACACCGGGGAGCTGTTTTTT. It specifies CAISESEANTGELFF.

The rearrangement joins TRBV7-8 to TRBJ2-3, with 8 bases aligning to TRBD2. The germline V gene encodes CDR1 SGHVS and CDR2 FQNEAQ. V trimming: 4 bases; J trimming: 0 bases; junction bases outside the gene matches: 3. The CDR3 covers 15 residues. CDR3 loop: CASSSTSESTDTQYF. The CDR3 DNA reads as TGTGCCAGCAGCTCGACTAGCGAAAGCACAGATACGCAGTATTTT. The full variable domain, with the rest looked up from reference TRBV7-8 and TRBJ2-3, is GAGVSQSPRYKVAKRGQDVALRCDPISGHVSLFWYQQALGQGPEFLTYFQNEAQLDKSGLPSDRFFAERPEGSVSTLKIQRTQQEDSAVYLCASSSTSESTDTQYFGPGTRLTVL.